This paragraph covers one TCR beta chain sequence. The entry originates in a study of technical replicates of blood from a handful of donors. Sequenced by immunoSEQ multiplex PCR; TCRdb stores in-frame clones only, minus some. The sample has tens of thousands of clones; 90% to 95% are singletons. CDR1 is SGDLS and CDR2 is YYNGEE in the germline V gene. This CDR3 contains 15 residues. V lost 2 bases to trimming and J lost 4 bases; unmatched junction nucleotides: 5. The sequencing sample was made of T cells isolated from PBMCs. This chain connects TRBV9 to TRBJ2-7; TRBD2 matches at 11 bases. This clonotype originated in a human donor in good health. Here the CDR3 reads CASSVSGGEEYEQYF. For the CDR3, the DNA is TGTGCCAGCAGCGTTAGCGGGGGGGAAGAGTACGAGCAGTACTTC.